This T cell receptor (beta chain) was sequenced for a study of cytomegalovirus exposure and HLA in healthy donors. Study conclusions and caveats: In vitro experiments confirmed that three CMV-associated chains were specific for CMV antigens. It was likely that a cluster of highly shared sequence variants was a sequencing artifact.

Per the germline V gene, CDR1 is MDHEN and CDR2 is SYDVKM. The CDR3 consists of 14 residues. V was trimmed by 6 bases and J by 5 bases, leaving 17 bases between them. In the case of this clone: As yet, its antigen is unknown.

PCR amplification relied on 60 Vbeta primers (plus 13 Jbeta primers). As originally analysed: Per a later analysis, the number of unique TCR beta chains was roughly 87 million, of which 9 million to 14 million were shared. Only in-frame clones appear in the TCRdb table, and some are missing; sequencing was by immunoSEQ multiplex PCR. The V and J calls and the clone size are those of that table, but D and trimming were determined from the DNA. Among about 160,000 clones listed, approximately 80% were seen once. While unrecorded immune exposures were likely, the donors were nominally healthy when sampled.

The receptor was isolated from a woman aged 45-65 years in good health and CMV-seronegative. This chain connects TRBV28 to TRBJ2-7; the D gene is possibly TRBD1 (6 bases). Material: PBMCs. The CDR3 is CASSLSGEMHEQYF. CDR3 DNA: TGTGCCAGCAGCCTCTCAGGGGAAATGCACGAGCAGTACTTC.